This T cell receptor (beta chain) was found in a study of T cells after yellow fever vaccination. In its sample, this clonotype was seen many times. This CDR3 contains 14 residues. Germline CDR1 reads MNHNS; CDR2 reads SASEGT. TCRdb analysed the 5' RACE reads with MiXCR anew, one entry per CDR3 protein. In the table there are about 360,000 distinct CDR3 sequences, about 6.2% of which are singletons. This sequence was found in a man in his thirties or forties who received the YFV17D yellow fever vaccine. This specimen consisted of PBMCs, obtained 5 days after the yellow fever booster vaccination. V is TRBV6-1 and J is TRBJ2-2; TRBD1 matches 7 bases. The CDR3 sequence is CAIRQGANTGELFF. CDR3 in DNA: TGTGCTATAAGACAGGGCGCGAACACCGGGGAGCTGTTTTTT.